These 18 T cell receptor beta chains came from one sample sequenced in a study of CD8+ T cells in alopecia areata (dated by TCRdb to between 2018 and 2020). Library preparation used the immunoSEQ multiplex PCR assay. RNA was extracted from all samples and reverse transcribed into cDNA, which served as template for TCR sequencing. The table was pulled from immuneACCESS by TCRdb, which kept in-frame rearrangements only. Such tables lose some clones; where checked, under half of the loss comes from unresolved V genes, and the rest has no known cause. Present in this sample are hundreds of thousands of clones, 66% of which were seen just once. Of the sample, roughly 1.2% falls within the top ten clones. The label giving this sample's treatment or condition can be read as: oral pan-JAK inhibitor, 5-10 mg twice daily. The material sequenced was CD4+ T cells sorted from blood, taken around week 46, from a patient treated with tofacitinib. Receptors originate from a human donor with alopecia areata.

The gene calls are TRBV29-1 and TRBJ2-3, with D possibly matching TRBD1 (5 bases). The CDR3 is made up of 12 amino acids. Per the germline V gene, CDR1 is SQVTM and CDR2 is ANQGSEA. Trimming shortened V by 4 bases and J by 2 bases, and 7 bases separated the two germline ends. The CDR3 DNA follows: TGCAGCGTTGCAGGGAACACAGATACGCAGTATTTT. It codes for CSVAGNTDTQYF.

The DNA for the CDR3 is TGTGCCTGGACGGTAGGGGACCACACTGAAGCTTTCTTT. It codes for CAWTVGDHTEAFF. This chain connects TRBV30 to TRBJ1-1; perhaps TRBD1 as D (5 bases). With 4 bases removed from V and 3 bases from J, the gap between germline ends came to 12 bases. CDR1 and CDR2 from the germline V gene are GTSNPN and SVGIG (reference sequence). This CDR3 has 13 amino acids.

The V gene is TRBV2, the J gene TRBJ1-2; a possible D gene is TRBD1 (5 bases). The CDR3 extends over 13 amino acids. Trimming shortened V by 6 bases and J by 3 bases, and 11 bases separated the two germline ends. CDR1 is SNHLY, CDR2 FYNNEI, per germline. DNA of the CDR3: TGTGCCAGCAGGGCCGGGACCCACTATGGCTACACCTTC. Its translation is CASRAGTHYGYTF.

This chain joins TRBV27 and TRBJ1-1, with 8 bases identical to TRBD1. J lost 2 bases, V lost 7 bases, and 6 bases had no gene match. Germline V gives CDR1 MNHEY, CDR2 SMNVEV (reference sequence). There are 14 residues in the CDR3. CDR3 DNA: TGTGCCAGCACCCGACAGGGGAGTAACACTGAAGCTTTCTTT. Translation: CASTRQGSNTEAFF.

This chain uses TRBV19 with TRBJ1-5; 7 bases fit TRBD1. The CDR3 covers 15 residues. Germline CDR1 is LNHDA and CDR2 is SQIVND (reference sequence). The J segment lost 4 bases and the V segment lost 3 bases, leaving 6 bases of the junction unmatched. DNA for the CDR3: TGTGCCAGTAGTATCCCAACAGGGGCTAATCAGCCCCAGCATTTT. Protein product: CASSIPTGANQPQHF.

The genes are TRBV9 and TRBJ2-2, with D unresolved. This CDR3 spans 12 amino acids. Germline loops: CDR1 SGDLS, CDR2 YYNGEE. V lost 3 bases and J lost 10, with 10 bases in between. The CDR3 DNA follows: TGTGCCAGCAGCGGTACTATAGAGGAGCTGTTTTTT. This translates into CASSGTIEELFF.

J is TRBJ2-1 and V is TRBV6-4; D remains unclear. Germline CDR1 MRHNA, CDR2 SNTAGT. Between the trimmed V and J ends, which lost 0 bases and 0 bases, there was a span of 9 bases. The CDR3 length is 16 residues. The CDR3 reads CASSDSYRFSYNEQFF. CDR3 bases: TGTGCCAGCAGTGACTCGTACAGATTCTCCTACAATGAGCAGTTCTTC.

This chain's CDR3 is CASSLAPTSGGYNEQFF. For the CDR3, the DNA is TGTGCCAGCAGCCTCGCCCCGACTAGCGGGGGCTACAATGAGCAGTTCTTC. This chain connects TRBV4-2 to TRBJ2-1, with 12 nucleotides matching TRBD2. This CDR3 comprises 17 residues. Germline values: CDR1 LGHNA, CDR2 YNFKEQ. V lost 4 bases and J lost 3; bases outside the gene matches: 7.

The V and J genes are TRBV6-5 and TRBJ2-7; D not certain. This CDR3 region has 14 residues. Germline CDR1 and CDR2: MNHEY and SVGAGI. V lost 2 bases and J 2 bases, leaving 10 bases between the germline ends. The CDR3 coding sequence is TGTGCCAGCAGTTACCAACGTCCTGCCTACGAGCAGTACTTC. It codes for CASSYQRPAYEQYF.

The genes are TRBV7-2 and TRBJ1-1, with a possible D match to TRBD1 (6 bases). CDR3 length: 14 residues. Looked up from germline, CDR1 is SGHTA and CDR2 is FQGNSA. V lost 6 bases and J 2 bases, leaving 13 bases between the germline ends. The CDR3 region has the DNA TGTGCCAGCAGATCTGGGGGGGCCAACACTGAAGCTTTCTTT. Amino acid sequence: CASRSGGANTEAFF.

The chain uses TRBV30 and TRBJ2-1; D gene unclear. The CDR3 is 13 amino acids. The V and J ends lost 3 bases and 10 bases respectively, with 16 bases between them. Germline CDR1 GTSNPN, CDR2 SVGIG (reference sequence). CDR3 sequence reads: CAWSGDPFGEQFF. The CDR3 DNA is TGTGCCTGGAGCGGAGACCCGTTCGGGGAGCAGTTCTTC.

The V call is TRBV2, the J call TRBJ1-5; weak D call: TRBD1 (6 bases). Germline loops: CDR1 SNHLY, CDR2 FYNNEI. V was pared by 11 bases and J by 1 base, with 12 bases between. The CDR3 consists of 13 residues. This CDR3 is CAGGARSNQPQHF. In DNA form, the CDR3 reads TGTGCCGGGGGGGCAAGGAGCAATCAGCCCCAGCATTTT. The full variable domain, completed using reference TRBV2 and TRBJ1-5, is EPEVTQTPSHQVTQMGQEVILRCVPISNHLYFYWYRQILGQKVEFLVSFYNNEISEKSEIFDDQFSVERPDGSNFTLKIRSTKLEDSAMYFCAGGARSNQPQHFGDGTRLSIL.

The chain uses TRBV2 and TRBJ1-1; D unresolved. This CDR3 has 14 amino acids. Looked up from germline, CDR1 is SNHLY and CDR2 is FYNNEI. V dropped 4 bases and J dropped 0 bases, with 9 bases sitting between them. CDR3 DNA sequence: TGTGCCAGCAGTGGCCAGAAGGTGAACACTGAAGCTTTCTTT. This encodes CASSGQKVNTEAFF. The variable domain in full, with the rest retrieved from reference TRBV2 and TRBJ1-1, is EPEVTQTPSHQVTQMGQEVILRCVPISNHLYFYWYRQILGQKVEFLVSFYNNEISEKSEIFDDQFSVERPDGSNFTLKIRSTKLEDSAMYFCASSGQKVNTEAFFGQGTRLTVV.

The chain uses TRBV19 and TRBJ1-1, with 9 bases fitting TRBD1. Looked up from germline, CDR1 is LNHDA and CDR2 is SQIVND (reference sequence). J was trimmed by 1 base and V by 3 bases; bases with no gene match: 3. This CDR3 is built from 15 residues. The chain's CDR3 is CASSIPGQGNTEAFF. Here the CDR3 DNA reads TGTGCCAGTAGTATTCCGGGACAGGGGAACACTGAAGCTTTCTTT.

The count of this clone is one. This chain uses TRBV30 with TRBJ1-5; D is uncertain. Germline CDR1 and CDR2: GTSNPN and SVGIG (reference sequence). V shed 3 bases and J shed 4 bases, with 10 bases lying between them. This CDR3 has 13 residues. The CDR3 reads CAWRDGANQPQHF. The CDR3 DNA follows: TGTGCCTGGAGGGACGGTGCAAATCAGCCCCAGCATTTT.

The rearrangement uses TRBV28 and TRBJ1-2; D is uncertain. The CDR3 extends over 13 amino acids. Trimming took 5 bases from V and 0 from J, leaving 7 bases between them. Germline V gives CDR1 MDHEN, CDR2 SYDVKM. The CDR3 spells CASSLRANYGYTF. The CDR3 region has the DNA TGTGCCAGCAGTCTACGGGCTAACTATGGCTACACCTTC.

The rearrangement uses TRBV30 and TRBJ2-2; D unresolved. Germline CDR1 and CDR2: GTSNPN and SVGIG (reference sequence). V gave up 2 bases and J gave up 5 bases, with 9 bases separating them. The CDR3 contains 13 residues. In nucleotides, the CDR3 is TGTGCCTGGAGTCAACGGGTAACCGGGGAGCTGTTTTTT. It yields the protein CAWSQRVTGELFF.

The chain recombines TRBV7-2 with TRBJ1-4; D gene unclear. The CDR3 is 13 residues long. Germline V gene lookup returns CDR1 SGHTA and CDR2 FQGNSA. The V and J ends lost 2 bases and 7 bases respectively, with 8 bases between them. The DNA for the CDR3 is TGTGCCAGCAGCTTATGGGAAGGTGAAAAACTGTTTTTT. It yields the protein CASSLWEGEKLFF.